This TCR beta chain was obtained from a study of T cell repertoires in cytomegalovirus infection. Study overall: A matching HLA type, together with CMV infection, was signaled by public TCR beta signatures.

TCRdb re-analysed the reads in MiXCR, keeping a single row per CDR3 protein. Here the sample spans about 460,000 distinct CDR3 sequences, approximately 11% being singletons. V was pared by 7 bases and J by 2 bases, with 16 bases between. Germline V gene data show CDR1 as SQVTM and CDR2 as ANQGSEA. CDR3 length: 14 residues. The origin of this receptor is a human donor in good health (CMV status not recorded). Some clones in this sample may be carry-over from other donors' samples. V is TRBV29-1 and J is TRBJ2-3; D perhaps matches TRBD2 (6 bases). Sequencing was done on a sample of PBMCs. CDR3 coding DNA: TGCAGCGCCGCGGCGAGCGGGTTCACAGATACGCAGTATTTT. Its translation: CSAAASGFTDTQYF.